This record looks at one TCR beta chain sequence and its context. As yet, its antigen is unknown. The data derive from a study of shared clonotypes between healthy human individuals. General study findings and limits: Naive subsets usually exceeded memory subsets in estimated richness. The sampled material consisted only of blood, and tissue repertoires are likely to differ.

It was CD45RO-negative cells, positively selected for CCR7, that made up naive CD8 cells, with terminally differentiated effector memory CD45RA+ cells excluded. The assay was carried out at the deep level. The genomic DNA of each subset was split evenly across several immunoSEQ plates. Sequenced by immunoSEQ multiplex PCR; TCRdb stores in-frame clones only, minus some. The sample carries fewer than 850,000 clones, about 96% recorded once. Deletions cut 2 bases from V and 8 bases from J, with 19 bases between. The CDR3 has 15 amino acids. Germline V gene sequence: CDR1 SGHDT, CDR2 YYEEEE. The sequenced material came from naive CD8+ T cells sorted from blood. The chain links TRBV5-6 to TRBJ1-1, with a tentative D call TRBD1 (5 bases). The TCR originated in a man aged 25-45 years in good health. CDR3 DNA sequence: TGTGCCAGCAGCTTAGGACGGGACTCCCAATTCGAAGCTTTCTTT. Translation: CASSLGRDSQFEAFF. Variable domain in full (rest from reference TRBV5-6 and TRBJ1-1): DAGVTQSPTHLIKTRGQQVTLRCSPKSGHDTVSWYQQALGQGPQFIFQYYEEEERQRGNFPDRFSGHQFPNYSSELNVNALLLGDSALYLCASSLGRDSQFEAFFGQGTRLTVV.